The 24 T cell receptor beta chains presented below share a single source sample, sequenced in a study of spatial heterogeneity in lung cancer. Noted time point: sample taken at primary tumor resection. TCRdb passed the 5' RACE reads through MiXCR, listing each CDR3 protein once. The sample comprises about 27,000 distinct CDR3 sequences, 6% to 7.5% of which are singletons, and about 13% rests with the top ten. Here the sequenced sample was PBMCs, taken at surgery. Receptor source: a male donor with early-stage non-small cell lung cancer.

This clonotype was detected many times. The chain carries TRBV6-6 and TRBJ2-7; D perhaps matches TRBD2 (6 bases). This CDR3 comprises 14 residues. V dropped 2 bases and J dropped 0 bases, with 8 bases sitting between them. Germline lookup yields CDR1 MNHNY and CDR2 SVGAGI (reference sequence). The CDR3 DNA reads as TGTGCCAGCAGTTACGACGGGAGCTCCTACGAGCAGTACTTC. Its translation: CASSYDGSSYEQYF.

This clonotype was counted many times. Its ends do not fully match the called genes, so a read error is possible. The gene calls are TRBV7-7 and TRBJ1-1; D gene uncertain. This CDR3 region has 13 residues. CDR1 is SSHAT and CDR2 is FNYEAQ in the germline V gene (reference sequence). This CDR3 reads CASSLGSDTEAFF. The CDR3 nucleotides are TGTGCTAGCAGCTTAGGGTCCGACACTGAAGCTTTCTTT.

The CDR3 sequence: CASSLVLGEAFF. In DNA form, the CDR3 reads TGTGCCAGCAGCTTGGTACTGGGGGAAGCTTTCTTT. V and J are TRBV5-8 and TRBJ1-1; D not certain. The V end lost 0 bases, the J end lost 8 bases, and 8 bases lay between the germline ends. The germline CDR1 and CDR2 sequences are SGHTS and YDEGEE. The CDR3 contains 12 residues.

This clonotype was seen a handful of times. The chain is built from TRBV28 and TRBJ2-5; D may match TRBD1 or TRBD2 (5 bases each). CDR3 length equals 15 residues. Germline CDR1 MDHEN, CDR2 SYDVKM. V shed 5 bases and J shed 2 bases, with 15 bases lying between them. CDR3 sequence (DNA): TGTGCCAGCAGTCTCCTCGTTGGGGGACAAGAGACCCAGTACTTC. This translates into CASSLLVGGQETQYF.

There are many counts of this clonotype. The chain carries TRBV6-1 and TRBJ2-7, with D uncertain. Germline CDR1 and CDR2: MNHNS and SASEGT. Trimming took 3 bases from V and 6 from J, leaving 9 bases between them. This CDR3 has 12 residues. This CDR3 is CASSDYPSEQYV. The DNA for the CDR3 is TGTGCCAGCAGTGACTATCCTTCCGAGCAGTACGTC.

There are many counts of this clonotype. The genes are TRBV6-5 and TRBJ2-7, with 9 nucleotides matching TRBD1. The CDR3 runs 15 residues. CDR1 MNHEY and CDR2 SVGAGI come from the germline V gene. Trimming at V came to 0 bases and at J to 4 bases, leaving 4 bases not matched to a gene. This chain's CDR3 is CASSYSGTGIYEQYF. The CDR3 DNA reads TGTGCCAGCAGTTACTCTGGGACAGGGATATACGAGCAGTACTTC.

This chain joins TRBV27 and TRBJ1-1; no clear D. Trimming shortened V by 3 bases and J by 4 bases, and 9 bases separated the two germline ends. The CDR3 is 13 amino acids. The germline gives CDR1 MNHEY, CDR2 SMNVEV (reference sequence). CDR3 loop: CASSLWSSTEAFF. In DNA form, the CDR3 reads TGTGCCAGCAGTTTGTGGAGTAGCACTGAAGCTTTCTTT.

This clonotype was seen more than once but under ten times. CDR3 nucleotide sequence: TGTGCCAGCAGCCGAGGATACGGCTACGAGCAGTACTTC. Amino acid sequence: CASSRGYGYEQYF. The V and J genes are TRBV11-1 and TRBJ2-7, with D hard to call. The CDR3 is made up of 13 amino acids. The germline V gene has CDR1 SGHAT and CDR2 FQDESV (reference sequence). V lost 5 bases, J lost 3 bases, and 11 bases lay in between. Supplemented by reference TRBV11-1 and TRBJ2-7, the full variable domain reads EAEVAQSPRYKITEKSQAVAFWCDPISGHATLYWYRQILGQGPELLVQFQDESVVDDSQLPKDRFSAERLKGVDSTLKIQPAELGDSAMYLCASSRGYGYEQYFGPGTRLTVT.

This clonotype was picked up many times. J is TRBJ1-5 and V is TRBV20-1; 8 nucleotides match TRBD1. From germline, CDR1 is DFQATT and CDR2 SNEGSKA (reference sequence). The CDR3 spans 16 residues. After removal of 2 bases from V and 0 bases from J, the junction contained 6 bases not matched to a gene. CDR3 amino acids: CSARQGADTSNQPQHF. Here the CDR3 DNA reads TGCAGTGCTAGACAGGGGGCGGACACTAGCAATCAGCCCCAGCATTTT.

This clonotype was observed many times. V usage is TRBV20-1 and J usage is TRBJ1-1, with a tentative D call TRBD1 (6 bases). The CDR3 extends over 12 amino acids. V was clipped by 6 bases and J by 3 bases, with 11 bases between them. Germline lookup yields CDR1 DFQATT and CDR2 SNEGSKA (reference sequence). The CDR3 DNA is TGCAGTGCACAGGGTTACGACACTGAAGCTTTCTTT. It yields the protein CSAQGYDTEAFF.

This clonotype was observed at least ten times. This sequence joins TRBV7-8 and TRBJ2-1, with TRBD2 identical over 10 bases. This CDR3 has 15 residues. In germline, CDR1 is SGHVS, CDR2 FQNEAQ. The trim removed 4 bases at V and 9 bases at J, leaving 9 bases unmatched. The CDR3 DNA sequence: TGTGCCAGCAGCTCCCGGGAGCGGGGGGGCCTTGAGCAGTTCTTC. As protein: CASSSRERGGLEQFF.

This clonotype was detected ten times or more. The chain carries TRBV20-1 and TRBJ1-1; 7 bases fit TRBD1. CDR3 length: 14 residues. CDR1 is DFQATT and CDR2 is SNEGSKA in the germline V gene (reference sequence). The V segment lost 6 bases and the J segment 2 bases; nucleotides outside the gene matches: 9. The CDR3 here is CSACPRDRNTEAFF. The CDR3 nucleotides are TGCAGTGCGTGCCCCAGGGACAGAAACACTGAAGCTTTCTTT.

This clonotype qualifies as large. V usage is TRBV7-3 and J usage is TRBJ2-2, with D tentatively TRBD1 (5 bases). Trimming took 2 bases from V and 3 from J, leaving 7 bases between them. This CDR3 region has 14 residues. The germline V gene has CDR1 SGHTA and CDR2 FQGTGA. The CDR3, as DNA: TGTGCCAGCAGCTTAGACAGTTACACCGGGGAGCTGTTTTTT. Its translation is CASSLDSYTGELFF. Based on the CDR3 plus reference TRBV7-3 and TRBJ2-2, the full variable domain is GAGVSQTPSNKVTEKGKYVELRCDPISGHTALYWYRQSLGQGPEFLIYFQGTGAADDSGLPNDRFFAVRPEGSVSTLKIQRTERGDSAVYLCASSLDSYTGELFFGEGSRLTVL.

This clonotype was picked up many times. The CDR3 region is CASSLKMGGASDTQYF. CDR3 bases: TGTGCCAGCAGTTTAAAGATGGGGGGGGCCTCAGATACGCAGTATTTT. V usage is TRBV27 and J usage is TRBJ2-3; tentative D call: TRBD2 (7 bases). The CDR3 runs 16 residues. Germline lookup yields CDR1 MNHEY and CDR2 SMNVEV (reference sequence). The ends were cut back, 2 bases at V and 4 bases at J, with 16 bases in the middle.

The rearrangement joins TRBV6-6 to TRBJ1-4; 8 positions match TRBD1. The germline V gene has CDR1 MNHNY and CDR2 SVGAGI (reference sequence). V lost 5 bases and J lost 8; bases outside the gene matches: 7. The CDR3 has 14 residues. CDR3 loop: CASSATGVSEKLFF. The CDR3 DNA reads TGTGCCAGCAGTGCGACAGGGGTTAGCGAAAAACTGTTTTTT.

This clonotype was observed a handful of times. This sequence joins TRBV28 and TRBJ1-5; 8 bases map to TRBD1. The CDR3 totals 15 residues. The V segment lost 4 bases and the J segment 5 bases; nucleotides outside the gene matches: 7. CDR1 and CDR2 (germline): MDHEN, SYDVKM. CDR3 sequence reads: CASSSIGQGHQPQHF. DNA for the CDR3: TGTGCCAGCAGTTCAATCGGACAGGGTCATCAGCCCCAGCATTTT.

This chain uses TRBV7-9 with TRBJ1-2; D is undetermined. V lost 5 bases and J 8 bases, leaving 12 bases between the germline ends. The CDR3 contains 12 residues. Germline V gene lookup returns CDR1 SEHNR and CDR2 FQNEAQ (reference sequence). The DNA for the CDR3 is TGTGCCAGCAGCACCGAGGTATTGGGCTACACCTTC. The encoded protein is CASSTEVLGYTF. Based on the CDR3 plus reference TRBV7-9 and TRBJ1-2, the full variable domain is DTGVSQNPRHKITKRGQNVTFRCDPISEHNRLYWYRQTLGQGPEFLTYFQNEAQLEKSRLLSDRFSAERPKGSFSTLEIQRTEQGDSAMYLCASSTEVLGYTFGSGTRLTVV.

The table lists this clonotype with many counts. This chain uses TRBV5-4 with TRBJ2-7; D ambiguous. Germline V CDR1 and CDR2: SGHNT, YYREEE (reference sequence). Trimming took off 4 bases at V and 0 bases at J, with 5 bases between the two ends. This CDR3 comprises 12 residues. The CDR3 sequence is CASSTDSYEQYF. The CDR3 DNA sequence: TGTGCCAGCAGCACCGACTCCTACGAGCAGTACTTC.

This clonotype was detected many times. V usage is TRBV3-1 and J usage is TRBJ1-1, with unresolved D. CDR1 and CDR2 (germline): LGHDT, YNNKEL (reference sequence). V was cut by 1 base and J by 5 bases, with 11 bases left in between. The CDR3 runs 14 residues. In nucleotides, the CDR3 is TGTGCCAGCAGCCAAGCGGGTAGCAGAACTGAAGCTTTCTTT. Translation gives CASSQAGSRTEAFF.

This clonotype showed up just a few times. This rearrangement joins TRBV7-2 to TRBJ1-1; possible D gene TRBD1, 6 bases. The V and J ends lost 5 bases and 4 bases respectively, with 14 bases between them. This CDR3 is built from 14 residues. Per the germline V gene, CDR1 is SGHTA and CDR2 is FQGNSA. This CDR3 reads CASSLQGKGTEAFF. The CDR3 nucleotides read TGTGCCAGCAGCCTCCAGGGGAAAGGCACTGAAGCTTTCTTT.

This clonotype was counted at least ten times. V and J are TRBV29-1 and TRBJ2-7; D gene ambiguous. Trimming cost V 1 base and J 2 bases, with 15 bases left between them. The CDR3 is 15 residues long. Germline V lookup: CDR1 SQVTM, CDR2 ANQGSEA. The CDR3 region has the DNA TGCAGCGTTGAAGGACAATCCGACGAAGCCTACGAGCAGTACTTC. Its protein product is CSVEGQSDEAYEQYF.

This clonotype was found a few times. The chain couples TRBV19 to TRBJ2-3, with 12 bases that match TRBD1. Germline CDR1 reads LNHDA; CDR2 reads SQIVND (reference sequence). The CDR3 is 15 residues long. The V segment lost 5 bases and the J segment 8 bases; nucleotides outside the gene matches: 8. The CDR3 DNA reads TGTGCCAGTAGTCCCCGGGACAGGGGGCTAAGTACGCAGTATTTT. It yields the protein CASSPRDRGLSTQYF.

Ten or more counts support this clonotype. The rearrangement links TRBV4-1 to TRBJ1-5, with D perhaps matching TRBD1 (5 bases). This CDR3 region has 16 residues. Trimming shortened V by 1 base and J by 8 bases, and 18 bases separated the two germline ends. The germline V gene has CDR1 MGHRA and CDR2 YSYEKL. The DNA for the CDR3 is TGCGCCAGCAGCCAAGTAAGAGGGGACTTCGGGAAGCCCCAGCATTTT. Translation: CASSQVRGDFGKPQHF.

This clonotype was picked up a small number of times. The V call is TRBV12-3 or TRBV12-4, the J call TRBJ1-3; D is unresolved. The CDR3 has 14 amino acids. The V gene lost 5 bases and the J gene lost 2 bases, with 10 bases spanning the gap. Here the CDR3 reads CASSITATGNTIYF. CDR3 sequence (DNA): TGTGCCAGCAGTATCACAGCGACTGGAAACACCATATATTTT.